The 27 T cell receptor beta chains below all came from one sample that was sequenced in a study of a mutant IDH1 vaccine in newly diagnosed glioma. Measured with immunoSEQ multiplex PCR; TCRdb has only the in-frame clones, and not every one. There are about 54,000 clones in the sample; around 81% occur only once, and roughly 3.5% lies in the top ten. No antigens are known for them. Noted time point: week 5, during vaccination. The content of each vaccine dose was 300 ug of mutant IDH1 20-mer peptide, and topical imiquimod accompanied it. The specimen comprised PBMCs, sampled from a glioma patient whose treatment included an IDH1 peptide vaccine. These receptors were collected from a man aged 25 to 45 with glioma.

The J gene is TRBJ1-2, the V gene TRBV19, with D tentatively TRBD1 (6 bases). The length of the CDR3 is 15 residues. Trimming removed 6 bases from V and 3 bases from J, with 17 bases in between. Germline V CDR1 and CDR2: LNHDA, SQIVND (reference sequence). The CDR3 sequence: CASSLINRVDYGYTF. CDR3 sequence (DNA): TGTGCCAGTAGCTTGATCAACAGGGTGGACTATGGCTACACCTTC.

This clone was seen only a few times. The chain employs TRBV6-1 and TRBJ1-1; D unclear. The germline V gene has CDR1 MNHNS and CDR2 SASEGT. The CDR3 runs 14 residues. Trimming took 0 bases from V and 5 from J, leaving 10 bases between them. The CDR3 region has the DNA TGTGCCAGCAGTGAAGCCGGATCCGGGACTGAAGCTTTCTTT. This gives the protein CASSEAGSGTEAFF.

V usage is TRBV9 and J usage is TRBJ2-1; 11 positions match TRBD2. This CDR3 is 15 amino acids long. Trimming removed 6 bases from V and 7 bases from J; junction bases left unmatched: 9. Germline V gene data show CDR1 as SGDLS and CDR2 as YYNGEE. CDR3 DNA sequence: TGTGCCAGCACCCTTACTAGCGGGGGCGGTAATGAGCAGTTCTTC. Translation: CASTLTSGGGNEQFF.

The chain is built from TRBV5-1 and TRBJ2-7, with D possibly being TRBD2 (6 bases). Trimming left V 4 bases short and J 4 bases short, with 9 bases between. The germline V gene has CDR1 SGHRS and CDR2 YFSETQ. The CDR3 sequence is 12 residues long. The CDR3 sequence is CASSIGGYEQYF. CDR3 bases: TGCGCCAGCAGCATTGGGGGGTACGAGCAGTACTTC.

V gene TRBV7-9 combines with J gene TRBJ2-1; tentative D call: TRBD2 (5 bases). This CDR3 is built from 12 residues. Between the trimmed V and J ends, which lost 5 bases and 9 bases, there was a span of 11 bases. Looked up from germline, CDR1 is SEHNR and CDR2 is FQNEAQ (reference sequence). CDR3 in amino acids: CASSREGSEQFF. For the CDR3, the DNA is TGTGCCAGCAGCCGGGAAGGCAGTGAGCAGTTCTTC.

The chain links TRBV4-1 to TRBJ2-1, with no clear D. The CDR3 has 15 residues. The V end lost 1 base, the J end lost 3 bases, and 10 bases lay between the germline ends. Germline CDR1 and CDR2: MGHRA and YSYEKL. The CDR3 DNA is TGCGCCAGCAGCCAAGGCCTAGTGGGCTACAATGAGCAGTTCTTC. Residues: CASSQGLVGYNEQFF.

V and J are TRBV6-1 and TRBJ1-1, with TRBD1 as a possible D gene (6 bases). V was cut by 6 bases and J by 4 bases, with 18 bases left in between. Germline CDR1 reads MNHNS; CDR2 reads SASEGT. This CDR3 spans 15 amino acids. The CDR3 reads CASSRDFKGGTEAFF. The CDR3, as DNA: TGTGCCAGCAGCCGGGACTTCAAAGGGGGCACTGAAGCTTTCTTT.

The J gene is TRBJ2-5, the V gene TRBV6-1, with 14 bases fitting TRBD2. The CDR3 consists of 15 residues. V shed 3 bases and J 4 bases; nucleotides not matched to a gene: 1. Per the germline V gene, CDR1 is MNHNS and CDR2 is SASEGT. CDR3 sequence (DNA): TGTGCCAGCAGTGAGACTAGCGGGGGGGCAGAGACCCAGTACTTC. It specifies CASSETSGGAETQYF.

This chain joins TRBV27 and TRBJ2-7, with 9 bases matching TRBD1. Germline lookup yields CDR1 MNHEY and CDR2 SMNVEV (reference sequence). Unmatched junction bases numbered 6, after V lost 1 base and J lost 5 bases. CDR3 length: 15 amino acids. CDR3 loop: CASSLWGTGMDEQYF. DNA of the CDR3: TGTGCCAGCAGTTTATGGGGGACAGGGATGGACGAGCAGTACTTC.

The rearrangement joins TRBV7-9 to TRBJ2-3; unclear D gene. Germline CDR1 reads SEHNR; CDR2 reads FQNEAQ (reference sequence). This CDR3 has 12 residues. Trimming cost V 3 bases and J 7 bases, with 8 bases left between them. For the CDR3, the DNA is TGTGCCAGCAGCTTTGTTAATTATACGCAGTATTTT. Amino acid sequence: CASSFVNYTQYF.

The rearrangement links TRBV5-4 to TRBJ2-1; TRBD2 matches at 13 bases. CDR3 size: 18 residues. Trimming removed 4 bases from V and 3 bases from J; junction bases left unmatched: 10. CDR1 SGHNT and CDR2 YYREEE come from the germline V gene (reference sequence). CDR3 residues: CASSGPRLAGGHYNEQFF. The CDR3 bases are TGTGCCAGCAGCGGACCGAGACTAGCGGGGGGCCACTACAATGAGCAGTTCTTC.

This clone has just a few counts. The CDR3 spells CASSLAGGRRNEQFF. In DNA form, the CDR3 reads TGCGCCAGCAGCTTGGCCGGGGGGCGCAGAAATGAGCAGTTCTTC. The gene calls are TRBV5-1 and TRBJ2-1; maybe TRBD2 (7 bases). Trimming cost V 0 bases and J 7 bases, with 14 bases left between them. This CDR3 region has 15 residues. Germline assignment: CDR1 SGHRS and CDR2 YFSETQ.

The V gene is TRBV5-4, the J gene TRBJ2-5, with D perhaps matching TRBD2 (7 bases). CDR1 and CDR2 from the germline V gene are SGHNT and YYREEE (reference sequence). The CDR3 consists of 15 residues. V lost 4 bases and J lost 0, with 13 bases in between. CDR3 bases: TGTGCCAGCAGCCAAGGGGGGGCAGACCAAGAGACCCAGTACTTC. Translated, it gives CASSQGGADQETQYF.

The chain carries TRBV6-5 and TRBJ2-7; D gene ambiguous. Trimming took off 2 bases at V and 0 bases at J, with 8 bases between the two ends. Germline loops: CDR1 MNHEY, CDR2 SVGAGI. The CDR3 is made up of 14 amino acids. The CDR3 DNA follows: TGTGCCAGCAGTTACGATCGTAACTCCTACGAGCAGTACTTC. Its translation: CASSYDRNSYEQYF.

V gene TRBV19 combines with J gene TRBJ2-1, with 13 bases that match TRBD2. The CDR3 has 17 amino acids. V was pared by 6 bases and J by 4 bases, with 9 bases of the junction left unmatched. Looked up from germline, CDR1 is LNHDA and CDR2 is SQIVND (reference sequence). The CDR3 nucleotides read TGTGCCAGTAGGTTACTAGCGGGGGGGAGATCGTACAATGAGCAGTTCTTC. Its translation is CASRLLAGGRSYNEQFF.

The genes are TRBV6-1 and TRBJ2-7; D perhaps matches TRBD1 (6 bases). CDR3 length: 11 residues. Looked up from germline, CDR1 is MNHNS and CDR2 is SASEGT. V was cut by 6 bases and J by 5 bases, with 8 bases left in between. The CDR3 region has the DNA TGTGCCAGCAGAACAGGGAACGAGCAGTACTTC. This codes for CASRTGNEQYF.

The chain couples TRBV5-1 to TRBJ2-7; 8 nucleotides align to TRBD2. This CDR3 is built from 15 residues. Looked up from germline, CDR1 is SGHRS and CDR2 is YFSETQ. V dropped 2 bases and J dropped 0; count of bases not matched to a gene: 4. CDR3 sequence: CASSLTSGLSYEQYF. For the CDR3, the DNA is TGCGCCAGCAGCTTAACTAGCGGACTCTCCTACGAGCAGTACTTC.

The chain recombines TRBV2 with TRBJ2-7; 8 bases map to TRBD1. The CDR3 spans 14 residues. Germline V gene lookup returns CDR1 SNHLY and CDR2 FYNNEI. Losses at the gene ends were 4 bases for V and 7 bases for J; bases not matched to a gene: 9. The CDR3 DNA sequence: TGTGCCAGCAGTGGCGACAGGGGAGCAAGGGAGCAGTACTTC. Translating it yields CASSGDRGAREQYF.

The chain is built from TRBV6-1 and TRBJ2-6, with 10 bases fitting TRBD1. CDR3 length equals 17 residues. J was trimmed by 2 bases and V by 4 bases; bases with no gene match: 5. Germline V lookup: CDR1 MNHNS, CDR2 SASEGT. CDR3 protein: CASSARQGAPGANVLTF. The DNA of the CDR3 is TGTGCCAGCAGTGCGAGACAGGGGGCGCCTGGGGCCAACGTCCTGACTTTC.

The chain couples TRBV19 to TRBJ1-2, with D possibly matching TRBD1 (5 bases). Germline CDR1 is LNHDA and CDR2 is SQIVND (reference sequence). Trimming removed 1 base from V and 7 bases from J, with 16 bases in between. This CDR3 has 15 residues. The CDR3 loop reads CASSIVIEGTGGYTF. The CDR3 DNA follows: TGTGCCAGTAGTATAGTTATCGAGGGGACTGGTGGCTACACCTTC.

The V call is TRBV5-6, the J call TRBJ1-2; D might be TRBD1 (6 bases). V lost 4 bases and J 7 bases, leaving 11 bases between the germline ends. Per germline, CDR1 SGHDT and CDR2 YYEEEE. The CDR3 totals 12 residues. CDR3 amino acids: CASSPGTIGYTF. CDR3 nucleotide sequence: TGTGCCAGCAGCCCTGGGACAATTGGCTACACCTTC.

Written as DNA, the CDR3 is TGTGCCAGCAAGGACGGGAGGAGTGGCTATGGCTACACCTTC. As protein: CASKDGRSGYGYTF. This rearrangement joins TRBV19 to TRBJ1-2; D ambiguous. Trimming removed 9 bases at V and 4 bases at J, with 18 bases between. Germline V gives CDR1 LNHDA, CDR2 SQIVND (reference sequence). The CDR3 is made up of 14 amino acids. Full variable domain (missing parts from reference TRBV19 and TRBJ1-2): DGGITQSPKYLFRKEGQNVTLSCEQNLNHDAMYWYRQDPGQGLRLIYYSQIVNDFQKGDIAEGYSVSREKKESFPLTVTSAQKNPTAFYLCASKDGRSGYGYTFGSGTRLTVV.

The CDR3 sequence: CASSLEAGGFQEQFF. CDR3 coding DNA: TGTGCCAGCAGCTTAGAAGCGGGGGGGTTCCAAGAGCAGTTCTTC. This chain connects TRBV7-2 to TRBJ2-1; 10 nucleotides line up with TRBD2. Germline assignment: CDR1 SGHTA and CDR2 FQGNSA. This CDR3 is built from 15 residues. After removal of 1 base from V and 10 bases from J, the junction contained 7 bases not matched to a gene.

This clone has just one count. The chain carries TRBV11-2 and TRBJ2-1, with unresolved D. V lost 3 bases to trimming and J lost 0 bases, with 9 bases between them. Looked up from germline, CDR1 is SGHAT and CDR2 is FQNNGV. This CDR3 has 15 residues. This CDR3 reads CASSFEESSYNEQFF. CDR3 DNA: TGTGCCAGCAGCTTTGAGGAGAGCTCCTACAATGAGCAGTTCTTC.

The V call is TRBV2, the J call TRBJ1-1; no definite D call. This CDR3 has 12 residues. V lost 3 bases and J lost 6, with 8 bases in between. Germline assignment: CDR1 SNHLY and CDR2 FYNNEI. The CDR3 sequence is CASSDGSSEAFF. DNA of the CDR3: TGTGCCAGCAGTGACGGGAGCTCTGAAGCTTTCTTT.

The rearrangement links TRBV28 to TRBJ2-7; D possibly corresponds to TRBD2 (6 bases). V was shortened by 3 bases and J by 0 bases, with 6 bases between the two germline ends. Germline CDR1 and CDR2: MDHEN and SYDVKM. The CDR3 is 13 residues long. The CDR3 reads CASSLGGSYEQYF. The CDR3 DNA reads TGTGCCAGCAGTTTGGGGGGCTCCTACGAGCAGTACTTC.

This chain uses TRBV27 with TRBJ2-3; D not certain. There are 14 residues in the CDR3. Germline V CDR1 and CDR2: MNHEY, SMNVEV (reference sequence). V lost 7 bases, J lost 0 bases, and 11 bases lay in between. The CDR3 region has the DNA TGTGCCAGCAATTCAGCTTTTAGCACAGATACGCAGTATTTT. Translation: CASNSAFSTDTQYF.